These 19 T cell receptor beta chains came from one sample sequenced in a study of identical twins' blood T cells. TCRdb re-analysed the 5' RACE reads in MiXCR, keeping a single row per CDR3 protein. This sample has hundreds of thousands of distinct CDR3 sequences, with over 25% found just once. What was sequenced was PBMCs. These receptors were collected from a woman aged 18 to 49 in good health.

The chain recombines TRBV3-1 with TRBJ1-5; D is undetermined. Germline V gene data show CDR1 as LGHDT and CDR2 as YNNKEL (reference sequence). The CDR3 extends over 13 amino acids. Trimming took off 1 base at V and 0 bases at J, with 1 base between the two ends. CDR3 amino acids: CASSQASNQPQHF. The CDR3 bases are TGTGCCAGCAGCCAAGCTAGCAATCAGCCCCAGCATTTT. The entire variable domain, with the rest obtained from reference TRBV3-1 and TRBJ1-5, is as follows: DTAVSQTPKYLVTQMGNDKSIKCEQNLGHDTMYWYKQDSKKFLKIMFSYNNKELIINETVPNRFSPKSPDKAHLNLHINSLELGDSAVYFCASSQASNQPQHFGDGTRLSIL.

Worth noting for this clonotype: One junction end does not reproduce the germline sequence, and a read error may be involved. The V call is TRBV29-1, the J call TRBJ1-1; perhaps TRBD1 as D (5 bases). The CDR3 contains 14 residues. The germline gives CDR1 SQVTM, CDR2 ANQGSEA. CDR3 sequence: CSVAGALLNTEALF. Here the CDR3 DNA reads TGCAGCGTTGCCGGGGCCCTATTGAACACTGAAGCTCTCTTT.

This clonotype was found many times. The chain combines TRBV29-1 with TRBJ1-1, with D perhaps matching TRBD1 (5 bases). Germline V CDR1 and CDR2: SQVTM, ANQGSEA. Trimming took 2 bases from V and 9 from J, leaving 22 bases between them. CDR3 length: 15 residues. The CDR3 reads CSVEIRVQSARKAFF. The CDR3 DNA is TGCAGCGTTGAAATCAGGGTCCAGAGTGCGAGGAAAGCTTTCTTT.

This chain joins TRBV20-1 and TRBJ1-6, with D possibly being TRBD1 (6 bases). The V end lost 3 bases, the J end lost 8 bases, and 17 bases lay between the germline ends. The CDR3 is 15 residues long. In germline, CDR1 is DFQATT, CDR2 SNEGSKA (reference sequence). CDR3 protein: CSASSFGQKYSPLHF. The CDR3 coding sequence is TGCAGTGCTAGTTCTTTCGGACAGAAATATTCACCCCTCCACTTT.

In its sample, this clonotype was seen a few times. The CDR3 sequence is CASSFDRDYEQYF. The CDR3 coding sequence is TGTGCCAGCAGTTTCGACAGGGACTACGAGCAGTACTTC. V usage is TRBV12-3 or TRBV12-4 and J usage is TRBJ2-7, with 7 bases identical to TRBD1. V dropped 3 bases and J dropped 3; count of bases not matched to a gene: 2. The length of the CDR3 is 13 residues.

V and J are TRBV30 and TRBJ1-1, with D uncertain. V gave up 3 bases and J gave up 0 bases, with 8 bases separating them. CDR1 and CDR2 (germline): GTSNPN, SVGIG (reference sequence). The CDR3 totals 13 residues. Here the CDR3 DNA reads TGTGCCTGGAGCAATCAAGTGAACACTGAAGCTTTCTTT. Protein: CAWSNQVNTEAFF.

In its sample, this clonotype was seen a few times. The CDR3 loop is CASTHRGGAPPGELFF. The CDR3 nucleotides are TGTGCCAGCACCCATCGCGGGGGGGCTCCCCCCGGGGAGCTGTTTTTT. This chain uses TRBV28 with TRBJ2-2; TRBD2 agrees at 9 bases. The CDR3 is 16 residues long. CDR1 is MDHEN, CDR2 SYDVKM, per germline. The junction had 12 bases not matched to a gene; V was cut back by 7 bases and J by 6 bases.

Concerning this clonotype itself: This could be a read error, since a much larger clone is one nucleotide away. In this CDR3 the conserved last residue, phenylalanine or tryptophan, is missing, so a read error is likely. This chain connects TRBV27 to TRBJ1-1, with D possibly matching TRBD1 (5 bases). Germline loops: CDR1 MNHEY, CDR2 SMNVEV (reference sequence). Between the trimmed V and J ends, which lost 3 bases and 7 bases, there was a span of 9 bases. The length of the CDR3 is 12 residues. The CDR3 sequence: CASSLMQGEAFL. CDR3 sequence (DNA): TGTGCCAGCAGTTTGATGCAGGGTGAAGCTTTCCTT.

A remark on this clonotype: This may come from a read error, since a much larger clone is one base off. CDR3 nucleotide sequence: TGTGCCAGCAGCTTAGGTTGCGGAAGGCAAATCGGGGAGCTGTTTTTT. This sequence encodes CASSLGCGRQIGELFF. V is TRBV7-2 and J is TRBJ2-2; D not certain. Trimming stripped 1 base from V and 7 bases from J, with 16 bases between. Germline V gene sequence: CDR1 SGHTA, CDR2 FQGNSA. The CDR3 has 16 residues. The whole variable domain, remainder taken from reference TRBV7-2 and TRBJ2-2, is GAGVSQSPSNKVTEKGKDVELRCDPISGHTALYWYRQSLGQGLEFLIYFQGNSAPDKSGLPSDRFSAERTGGSVSTLTIQRTQQEDSAVYLCASSLGCGRQIGELFFGEGSRLTVL.

This clonotype was seen at least ten times. The rearrangement joins TRBV20-1 to TRBJ2-1; TRBD2 matches at 14 bases. Looked up from germline, CDR1 is DFQATT and CDR2 is SNEGSKA (reference sequence). The CDR3 has 19 residues. The V segment lost 0 bases and the J segment 0 bases; nucleotides outside the gene matches: 7. The CDR3 is CSARDRLAGGVSSYNEQFF. DNA for the CDR3: TGCAGTGCTAGAGATCGACTAGCGGGAGGGGTGAGCTCCTACAATGAGCAGTTCTTC.

Only a few counts were recorded for this clonotype. The rearrangement uses TRBV6-2 or TRBV6-3 and TRBJ1-5; possible D gene TRBD1, 5 bases. Germline CDR1 reads MNHEY; CDR2 reads SVGEGT. Trimming pared 6 bases from V and 5 bases from J, leaving 17 bases between. The CDR3 is 15 amino acids. Here the CDR3 DNA reads TGTGCCAGCAGAAGACGCGACAGCTCGTATCAGCCCCAGCATTTT. This sequence encodes CASRRRDSSYQPQHF.

The chain is built from TRBV4-3 and TRBJ1-3; D unclear. The germline V and J ends were trimmed by 0 bases and 0 bases, with 12 bases remaining between them. The germline V gene has CDR1 LGHNA and CDR2 YSLEER. This CDR3 region has 17 residues. CDR3 DNA sequence: TGCGCCAGCAGCCAAGAGGCAATGCGATCCTCTGGAAACACCATATATTTT. It codes for CASSQEAMRSSGNTIYF.

The J gene is TRBJ2-7, the V gene TRBV19; 7 bases fit TRBD2. The CDR3 spans 16 residues. Unmatched junction bases numbered 11, after V lost 6 bases and J lost 0 bases. Germline V gene sequence: CDR1 LNHDA, CDR2 SQIVND (reference sequence). The CDR3 DNA sequence: TGTGCCAGTAGATCGATGAGGCGGGGGAGCTCCTACGAGCAGTACTTC. It translates to CASRSMRRGSSYEQYF. The full variable domain, rest sourced from reference TRBV19 and TRBJ2-7, is DGGITQSPKYLFRKEGQNVTLSCEQNLNHDAMYWYRQDPGQGLRLIYYSQIVNDFQKGDIAEGYSVSREKKESFPLTVTSAQKNPTAFYLCASRSMRRGSSYEQYFGPGTRLTVT.

The genes are TRBV5-1 and TRBJ2-7; D may be TRBD1 (6 bases). The CDR3 is 14 amino acids. The V end was cut by 1 base, the J end by 5 bases, with 13 bases between. Germline CDR1 is SGHRS and CDR2 is YFSETQ. This CDR3 reads CASSLIRGSHEQYF. The CDR3 DNA follows: TGCGCCAGCAGCTTGATCAGGGGCAGTCACGAGCAGTACTTC.

This clonotype has at least ten counts. The J gene is TRBJ1-2, the V gene TRBV27; no definite D call. V was pared by 8 bases and J by 4 bases, with 17 bases between. The CDR3 spans 14 residues. Germline-derived CDR1 and CDR2 are MNHEY and SMNVEV (reference sequence). The CDR3 spells CASGEGGFIYGYTF. In DNA, the CDR3 is TGTGCCAGCGGCGAGGGTGGATTCATCTATGGCTACACCTTC.

With respect to this clonotype: Its ends do not fully match the called genes, so a read error is possible. The chain joins TRBV11-2 to TRBJ2-2; 8 nucleotides agree with TRBD1. CDR1 and CDR2 (germline): SGHAT, FQNNGV. This CDR3 comprises 15 residues. CDR3 sequence (DNA): TGTGCCGGCAGCTCCAACACAGGGGGGACCGGGGAGCTGTTTTTT. Its translation: CAGSSNTGGTGELFF.

This clonotype was counted many times. The V gene is TRBV20-1, the J gene TRBJ1-3; possibly TRBD1 for D (6 bases). The CDR3 covers 14 residues. Germline V gene data show CDR1 as DFQATT and CDR2 as SNEGSKA (reference sequence). V was trimmed by 6 bases and J by 4 bases, leaving 16 bases between them. DNA of the CDR3: TGCAGTGCACCCGACAGGTTGGGGGGAAACACCATATATTTT. Translation gives CSAPDRLGGNTIYF.

This clonotype was picked up many times. The chain recombines TRBV7-8 with TRBJ1-5, with unresolved D. This CDR3 region has 14 residues. Germline V CDR1 and CDR2: SGHVS, FQNEAQ. V shed 1 base and J shed 0 bases, with 4 bases lying between them. This CDR3 is CASSLGHSNQPQHF. The CDR3 DNA sequence: TGTGCCAGCAGCTTAGGGCATAGCAATCAGCCCCAGCATTTT.

In its sample, this clonotype was seen a few times. The missing conserved phenylalanine or tryptophan at the end of this CDR3 makes a read error likely. The V call is TRBV11-2, the J call TRBJ2-7; D gene unclear. V was trimmed by 7 bases and J by 2 bases, leaving 24 bases between them. The CDR3 has 17 amino acids. Germline CDR1 and CDR2: SGHAT and FQNNGV. The CDR3 reads CASIRSTPLTTPYEQYL. CDR3 DNA: TGTGCCAGCATCCGAAGTACCCCCCTGACAACTCCCTACGAGCAGTACCTC.